This TCR beta chain was captured by sequencing in a study of blood T cells in healthy people across ages. Study-level findings and limits: Researchers judged that diversity estimates from one million T cells fell short of true values.

This clonotype was found many times. Its specificity is not known. It was with a sample-barcoded 5' primer and a J-beta primer mix that a second PCR of roughly 7 to 12 cycles was run. TCRdb analysed the 5' RACE reads with MiXCR anew, one entry per CDR3 protein. Of about 1 million distinct CDR3 sequences in the sample, around 43% were seen once. The V and J ends lost 6 bases and 0 bases respectively, with 7 bases between them. This CDR3 is 13 amino acids long. Material: blood. The clonotype originates from a woman aged 60-75 years in good health. The V call is TRBV12-3 or TRBV12-4, the J call TRBJ2-3, with D perhaps TRBD1 or TRBD2 (5 bases each). As DNA, the CDR3 is TGTGCCAGCAGCCGGGACAGCACAGATACGCAGTATTTT. Protein sequence: CASSRDSTDTQYF.